There are many counts of the clone carrying this T cell receptor beta chain. The library was built from around 400 ng RNA with molecular barcoded adaptors for alpha/delta and beta/gamma chains. TCRdb processed the reads anew with MiXCR; each CDR3 protein has one entry. The profile shows fewer than 50,000 distinct CDR3 sequences, 10% to 15% of them singletons. These data are taken from a study of read filtering for tumor transcriptome and immune sequencing. Turning to the study itself: Among patients, 17 to 20 were male and around 15 female, aged about 40 to 90 (mean around 61). R-ISS stage counts were roughly 8 for I, 15 to 20 for II, 6 or 7 for III. IR-seq gave about 3.5 to 11 million TCR reads per sample; RNA-seq gave about 80 to 1,400.

CDR1 is DFQATT, CDR2 SNEGSKA, per germline (reference sequence). With V trimmed by 6 bases and J by 5 bases, 12 bases remained unmatched. The CDR3 has 14 residues. Sampling of bone marrow took place during active disease in every patient. The TCR sequence derives from a donor aged 40 or older with multiple myeloma. The chain has TRBV20-1 and TRBJ2-7; 8 bases map to TRBD1. Source material: a population of CD138-negative cells sorted from bone marrow. CDR3 sequence reads: CSARPGTGSNEQYF. CDR3 in DNA: TGCAGTGCCCGTCCCGGGACAGGTTCGAACGAGCAGTACTTC.